This record concerns one TCR beta chain sequence. Its target is unknown. The data are from a study of OX40 agonist ivuxolimab in advanced cancers. Regarding the study as a whole: CD8+ T cells were the subset that, on average, had more expanded clones than CD4+.

With V trimmed by 4 bases and J by 1 base, 5 bases remained unmatched. The CDR3 length is 16 residues. Germline V gene sequence: CDR1 SNHLY, CDR2 FYNNEI. Libraries were prepared by immunoSEQ multiplex PCR; TCRdb keeps only in-frame clonotypes and omits some of them. The repertoire holds some 85,000 clones, with roughly 91% as singletons. This TCR derives from an adult with an advanced solid tumor such as melanoma, head and neck, liver or kidney cancer. The material sequenced was CD4+ or CD8+ T cells sorted from blood, taken in a trial of the OX40 agonist ivuxolimab. The V gene is TRBV2, the J gene TRBJ2-2; 8 nucleotides align to TRBD2. In DNA, the CDR3 is TGTGCCAGCAGTGTCGAGCTAGCGGGGAACACCGGGGAGCTGTTTTTT. Amino acid sequence: CASSVELAGNTGELFF. Full variable domain (outside the CDR3, taken from reference TRBV2 and TRBJ2-2): EPEVTQTPSHQVTQMGQEVILRCVPISNHLYFYWYRQILGQKVEFLVSFYNNEISEKSEIFDDQFSVERPDGSNFTLKIRSTKLEDSAMYFCASSVELAGNTGELFFGEGSRLTVL.